Shown below are 32 T cell receptor beta chains from a single sample sequenced in a study of CD4+ T cells in melanoma (dated by TCRdb to the early 2020s). Receptor amplification or capture employed the immunoSEQ multiplex PCR assay. Sourced from immuneACCESS, this table was stored by TCRdb with only in-frame sequences that have V and J called. A share of the clones is absent; for the studies checked, an unresolved V gene accounts for under half, and the remainder has no known explanation. The sample table holds more than 10,000 clones, of which roughly 60% were seen once. About an eighth of the sample is in the top ten clones. Input material: cells from a culture (not recorded whether cultured in vitro). All receptors derive from a human donor with melanoma.

The CDR3 nucleotides read TGTGCCAGCCGAAGGGGGGATACGCAGTATTTT. Translating it yields CASRRGDTQYF. The chain uses TRBV6-5 and TRBJ2-3; a possible D gene is TRBD1 (6 bases). This CDR3 has 11 amino acids. Germline values: CDR1 MNHEY, CDR2 SVGAGI. The V gene lost 8 bases and the J gene lost 6 bases, with 9 bases spanning the gap.

The J gene is TRBJ1-6, the V gene TRBV10-1; D not certain. The CDR3 loop spans 12 amino acids. CDR1 is WNHNN, CDR2 SYGVQD, per germline (reference sequence). V lost 11 bases and J lost 3, with 8 bases in between. The CDR3 sequence: CAGWDYNSPLHF. CDR3 DNA sequence: TGCGCCGGGTGGGACTATAATTCACCCCTCCACTTT.

The chain uses TRBV4-1 and TRBJ1-2; unclear D gene. Trimming cost V 4 bases and J 4 bases, with 7 bases left between them. CDR3 length equals 12 residues. Germline lookup yields CDR1 MGHRA and CDR2 YSYEKL. CDR3 protein: CASSPMGYGYTF. CDR3 nucleotide sequence: TGCGCCAGCAGCCCCATGGGCTATGGCTACACCTTC.

V and J are TRBV6-1 and TRBJ1-6, with D possibly being TRBD1 (5 bases). V dropped 4 bases and J dropped 9 bases, with 16 bases sitting between them. This CDR3 comprises 15 residues. Germline CDR1 is MNHNS and CDR2 is SASEGT. CDR3 sequence (DNA): TGTGCCAGCAGTGCCGGGGGGTGGTCAGGTTCACCCCTCCACTTT. This encodes CASSAGGWSGSPLHF.

V is TRBV10-3 and J is TRBJ2-5; the D is unclear. The J call may be faulty, since TRBJ2-7 better matches the DNA end. The CDR3 spans 14 residues. Per germline, CDR1 ENHRY and CDR2 SYGVKD. CDR3 protein: CATTTTSDGYEQYF. The DNA of the CDR3 is TGTGCCACCACAACGACAAGCGACGGCTACGAGCAGTACTTC.

The chain employs TRBV23-1 and TRBJ1-3; D call uncertain. TRBV23-1 falls under the ORF class, with uncertain function. Trimming took off 0 bases at V and 4 bases at J, with 10 bases between the two ends. The CDR3 extends over 15 amino acids. In DNA, the CDR3 is TGCGCCAGCAGTCAATCGGGCGGGAGAGGAAACACCATATATTTT. It specifies CASSQSGGRGNTIYF.

This chain joins TRBV7-9 and TRBJ1-2, with D perhaps matching TRBD1 (5 bases). The CDR3 is 13 residues long. Germline V lookup: CDR1 SEHNR, CDR2 FQNEAQ (reference sequence). Trimming shortened V by 3 bases and J by 8 bases, and 13 bases separated the two germline ends. CDR3 residues: CASSFETAGGYTF. CDR3 DNA sequence: TGTGCCAGCAGCTTTGAGACAGCAGGCGGCTACACCTTC.

This chain connects TRBV15 to TRBJ2-2, with D uncertain. Deletions cut 0 bases from V and 7 bases from J, with 6 bases between. The CDR3 covers 13 residues. The germline V gene encodes CDR1 LNHNV and CDR2 YYDKDF (reference sequence). CDR3 nucleotides: TGTGCCACCAGCAGAGATTGGGGCGGGGAGCTGTTTTTT. Its translation is CATSRDWGGELFF.

The chain is built from TRBV5-1 and TRBJ1-1; D ambiguous. The CDR3 extends over 15 amino acids. Germline CDR1 reads SGHRS; CDR2 reads YFSETQ. V lost 4 bases to trimming and J lost 4 bases, with 17 bases between them. CDR3 in amino acids: CASSVGWEDGTEAFF. CDR3 coding DNA: TGCGCCAGCAGCGTTGGGTGGGAGGATGGCACTGAAGCTTTCTTT.

The rearrangement joins TRBV4-1 to TRBJ2-3; 12 bases are shared with TRBD2. CDR1 is MGHRA, CDR2 YSYEKL, per germline. The CDR3 sequence is 17 residues long. Trimming took 3 bases from V and 5 from J; bases not matched to a gene: 9. CDR3 protein: CASSHRGMTSGGDTQYF. The CDR3 nucleotides are TGCGCCAGCAGCCATAGAGGTATGACTAGCGGGGGAGATACGCAGTATTTT.

V gene TRBV6-1 combines with J gene TRBJ1-2; weak D call: TRBD1 (6 bases). This CDR3 contains 13 residues. The germline CDR1 and CDR2 sequences are MNHNS and SASEGT. Trimming stripped 11 bases from V and 3 bases from J, with 16 bases between. The CDR3 DNA sequence: TGTGCCCTAGCGGCAGGGGTATACTATGGCTACACCTTC. It translates to CALAAGVYYGYTF.

The genes are TRBV21-1 and TRBJ2-7; TRBD2, the D gene given by the table, was not confirmed from the DNA. TRBV21-1 is noted as a pseudogene. CDR3 length equals 14 residues. CDR3 protein: CASSISGGPYEQYF. DNA of the CDR3: TGTGCCAGCAGCATTAGCGGGGGCCCCTACGAGCAGTACTTC.

The V and J genes are TRBV2 and TRBJ1-5; unclear D gene. The germline V gene has CDR1 SNHLY and CDR2 FYNNEI. With 7 bases removed from V and 0 bases from J, the gap between germline ends came to 16 bases. This CDR3 has 16 residues. The CDR3 DNA is TGTGCCAGCACACCAAAATCTTTTTATAGCAATCAGCCCCAGCATTTT. Amino acids: CASTPKSFYSNQPQHF.

A single count supports this clone. This chain uses TRBV5-8 with TRBJ2-7, with 9 bases lining up with TRBD2. J lost 2 bases, V lost 1 base, and 4 bases had no gene match. This CDR3 is built from 15 residues. Germline loops: CDR1 SGHTS, CDR2 YDEGEE. DNA of the CDR3: TGTGCCAGCAGCTTGCCTAGCGGGGATACCTACGAGCAGTACTTC. As protein: CASSLPSGDTYEQYF.

The chain links TRBV6-5 to TRBJ1-2, with 9 bases identical to TRBD1. The germline CDR1 and CDR2 sequences are MNHEY and SVGAGI. The V gene end was trimmed by 6 bases and the J gene end by 7 bases; junction bases not matched to a gene: 9. The CDR3 loop spans 14 amino acids. The CDR3 sequence: CASRTGGARSGYTF. The CDR3 DNA follows: TGTGCCAGCAGAACAGGGGGCGCAAGGTCTGGCTACACCTTC.

This clone was picked up a small number of times. This chain's CDR3 is CSADEAFF. The CDR3 nucleotides are TGCAGCGCCGATGAAGCTTTCTTT. The gene calls are TRBV29-1 and TRBJ1-1; D unresolved. V was trimmed by 7 bases and J by 7 bases, leaving 4 bases between them. The CDR3 extends over 8 amino acids. Germline V gene lookup returns CDR1 SQVTM and CDR2 ANQGSEA.

The chain recombines TRBV5-3 with TRBJ2-7; D remains unclear. TRBV5-3 is annotated as an ORF whose role is uncertain. With 2 bases removed from V and 5 bases from J, the gap between germline ends came to 14 bases. This CDR3 contains 14 residues. CDR3 protein: CARSLPARLDEQYF. DNA of the CDR3: TGTGCCAGAAGCTTACCCGCTCGGCTCGACGAGCAGTACTTC.

This clone has only a few counts. The chain links TRBV11-2 to TRBJ1-2; D may be TRBD1 (5 bases). This CDR3 region has 15 residues. V was cut by 0 bases and J by 2 bases, with 10 bases left in between. Germline V gene sequence: CDR1 SGHAT, CDR2 FQNNGV. The CDR3 nucleotides read TGTGCCAGCAGCTTAGAAATCGCAGGGAACTATGGCTACACCTTC. Its protein product is CASSLEIAGNYGYTF.

The V gene is TRBV11-2, the J gene TRBJ2-7; tentatively, D is TRBD2 (6 bases). TRBJ2-5 matches the DNA end more closely, so the J call is doubtful. Germline V gene lookup returns CDR1 SGHAT and CDR2 FQNNGV. The CDR3 spans 13 residues. The CDR3 protein is CASTFSEGETQYF. The CDR3, as DNA: TGTGCCAGCACCTTCTCGGAGGGCGAGACCCAGTACTTC.

This chain's CDR3 is CSVSDGKVHEQYF. For the CDR3, the DNA is TGCAGCGTTTCGGACGGGAAGGTCCACGAGCAGTACTTC. V gene TRBV29-1 combines with J gene TRBJ2-7, with D possibly matching TRBD2 (5 bases). CDR3 size: 13 residues. From germline, CDR1 is SQVTM and CDR2 ANQGSEA. V lost 5 bases, J lost 5 bases, and 16 bases lay in between.

CDR3 region: CASGSVAGQNTEAFF. The CDR3 DNA follows: TGTGCTAGTGGTTCGGTAGCGGGCCAGAACACTGAAGCTTTCTTT. The genes are TRBV12-5 and TRBJ1-1, with unresolved D. V was pared by 4 bases and J by 1 base, with 13 bases between. CDR1 is LGHNT and CDR2 is FRNRAP in the germline V gene. The CDR3 totals 15 residues. The entire variable domain, with the rest obtained from reference TRBV12-5 and TRBJ1-1, is as follows: DARVTQTPRHKVTEMGQEVTMRCQPILGHNTVFWYRQTMMQGLELLAYFRNRAPLDDSGMPKDRFSAEMPDATLATLKIQPSEPRDSAVYFCASGSVAGQNTEAFFGQGTRLTVV.

This chain uses TRBV6-1 with TRBJ2-7; 10 nucleotides align to TRBD1. The germline V gene has CDR1 MNHNS and CDR2 SASEGT. The CDR3 sequence is 16 residues long. Trimming at V came to 0 bases and at J to 3 bases, leaving 5 bases not matched to a gene. CDR3 sequence reads: CASSEALWDRGYEQYF. CDR3 in DNA: TGTGCCAGCAGTGAAGCGCTGTGGGACAGGGGCTACGAGCAGTACTTC.

The chain links TRBV10-3 to TRBJ2-5; 7 bases are a match to TRBD1. Trimming cost V 5 bases and J 4 bases; bases outside gene matches: 1. The CDR3 contains 12 residues. Germline CDR1 is ENHRY and CDR2 is SYGVKD. The CDR3 nucleotides read TGTGCCATCAGTTGGGACAGAGAGACCCAGTACTTC. This sequence encodes CAISWDRETQYF.

This chain connects TRBV9 to TRBJ2-1, with no clear D. CDR1 and CDR2 from the germline V gene are SGDLS and YYNGEE. V lost 4 bases and J lost 0, with 11 bases in between. CDR3 length equals 15 residues. The CDR3 sequence is CASSLSPGSYNEQFF. In nucleotides, the CDR3 is TGTGCCAGCAGCCTTTCGCCAGGCTCCTACAATGAGCAGTTCTTC.

The genes are TRBV4-1 and TRBJ2-5; 7 bases are shared with TRBD2. The CDR3 totals 14 residues. The germline gives CDR1 MGHRA, CDR2 YSYEKL. J lost 5 bases, V lost 4 bases, and 7 bases had no gene match. In DNA, the CDR3 is TGCGCCAGCAGCCTGCAGCGGGGCCGGGAGACCCAGTACTTC. Amino acid sequence: CASSLQRGRETQYF.

The J gene is TRBJ1-6, the V gene TRBV5-5; TRBD1 might be the D (5 bases). The CDR3 extends over 16 amino acids. Germline values: CDR1 SGHKS, CDR2 YYEKEE (reference sequence). V dropped 0 bases and J dropped 9 bases, with 16 bases sitting between them. CDR3 amino acids: CASSLVVAGASSPLHF. CDR3 bases: TGTGCCAGCAGCTTGGTGGTAGCCGGGGCAAGTTCACCCCTCCACTTT.

The J gene is TRBJ2-6, the V gene TRBV30; 7 nucleotides align to TRBD1. The CDR3 spans 18 residues. In germline, CDR1 is GTSNPN, CDR2 SVGIG (reference sequence). With V trimmed by 4 bases and J by 0 bases, 12 bases remained unmatched. The CDR3 reads CAWKRFRTGPSGANVLTF. CDR3 coding DNA: TGTGCCTGGAAGCGGTTTCGGACAGGACCCTCTGGGGCCAACGTCCTGACTTTC.

V and J are TRBV5-1 and TRBJ2-1, with D tentatively TRBD1 or TRBD2 (5 bases each). Germline V gene lookup returns CDR1 SGHRS and CDR2 YFSETQ. The CDR3 extends over 15 amino acids. V was cut by 1 base and J by 6 bases, with 14 bases left in between. The DNA for the CDR3 is TGCGCCAGCAGCTTGTCCGGGGCAGGCCCCAATGAGCAGTTCTTC. This translates into CASSLSGAGPNEQFF.

The rearrangement uses TRBV7-8 and TRBJ2-5, with TRBD1 identical over 7 bases. The length of the CDR3 is 15 residues. Germline CDR1 and CDR2: SGHVS and FQNEAQ. The J segment lost 2 bases and the V segment lost 0 bases, leaving 3 bases of the junction unmatched. In DNA form, the CDR3 reads TGTGCCAGCAGCTTAGCGGGACAGTATCAAGAGACCCAGTACTTC. It yields the protein CASSLAGQYQETQYF.

The chain recombines TRBV4-2 with TRBJ1-1; tentative D call: TRBD1 (6 bases). V shed 5 bases and J shed 4 bases, with 17 bases lying between them. Looked up from germline, CDR1 is LGHNA and CDR2 is YNFKEQ. The CDR3 sequence is 15 residues long. The CDR3 reads CASSLGDRLGTEAFF. CDR3 nucleotide sequence: TGTGCCAGCAGCTTGGGAGACAGGCTAGGCACTGAAGCTTTCTTT.

This chain joins TRBV5-3 and TRBJ1-1; no reliable D call. TRBV5-3 is labeled an ORF, and its function is uncertain. CDR3 size: 15 residues. V was trimmed by 9 bases and J by 0 bases, leaving 18 bases between them. This CDR3 is CAIPFRCPMNTEAFF. The CDR3, as DNA: TGTGCCATCCCGTTCCGGTGTCCAATGAACACTGAAGCTTTCTTT.

The gene calls are TRBV19 and TRBJ2-7; 10 bases map to TRBD1. The V gene end was trimmed by 5 bases and the J gene end by 6 bases; junction bases not matched to a gene: 4. The CDR3 extends over 13 amino acids. In germline, CDR1 is LNHDA, CDR2 SQIVND (reference sequence). CDR3 region: CASSRDRGPEQYF. The CDR3 bases are TGTGCCAGTAGTCGGGACAGGGGACCCGAGCAGTACTTC. The variable domain in full, with the rest retrieved from reference TRBV19 and TRBJ2-7, is DGGITQSPKYLFRKEGQNVTLSCEQNLNHDAMYWYRQDPGQGLRLIYYSQIVNDFQKGDIAEGYSVSREKKESFPLTVTSAQKNPTAFYLCASSRDRGPEQYFGPGTRLTVT.